The present T cell receptor beta chain was sequenced within a study of T cell responses to AZD1222 COVID-19 vaccine. Measured with immunoSEQ multiplex PCR; TCRdb has only the in-frame clones, and not every one. Altogether 65,000 to 95,000 clones are present, about 88% being singletons, with the ten largest covering about 13%. V trimming: 1 base; J trimming: 7 bases; junction bases outside the gene matches: 1. The CDR3 is made up of 13 amino acids. The germline CDR1 and CDR2 sequences are LGHDT and YNNKEL (reference sequence). Study-wide results and caveats: Just 5 or 6 AZD1222 recipients tested seropositive at baseline. The study found vaccine-associated CD4 TCRs spanning spike, dominant at 160-218 and 743-854. Donors were largely white British and mainly female; clonal diversity was possibly underestimated.

As concerns this clone: No antigen is known for it.

The TCR was taken from an adult in good health. This specimen consisted of peripheral blood, obtained on day 0 of AZD1222 vaccination. This sequence joins TRBV3-1 (or the pseudogene TRBV3-2) and TRBJ2-1; TRBD2 aligns across 7 bases. CDR3 loop: CASSQAGRNEQFF. CDR3 DNA: TGTGCCAGCAGCCAAGCCGGGAGGAATGAGCAGTTCTTC.